Here is one T cell receptor beta chain with its context. As yet, its antigen is unknown. The CDR3 runs to 14 residues. V shed 9 bases and J shed 0 bases, with 12 bases lying between them. The germline gives CDR1 KGHDR, CDR2 SFDVKD. These data are taken from a study of glioma-infiltrating T cells. Findings and limits, study-wide: Non-neoplastic patients had below-expected tissue-blood divergence, while all gliomas exceeded expectation. Only very few CDR3 sequences appeared in both tissue and blood.

TCR alpha and beta CDR3 regions were amplified from RNA using iRepertoire nested multiplex PCR. For one-step reverse transcription and amplification, 100-400 ng of tissue mRNA or PBMC total RNA was used. TCRdb itself ran the multiplex PCR reads through MiXCR, one entry per CDR3 protein. The sample includes about 200,000 distinct CDR3 sequences, roughly 32% of them seen just once. This receptor was taken from a human donor with low-grade glioma or glioblastoma, undergoing nonglioma brain surgery, or in good health (not recorded which). V is TRBV24-1 and J is TRBJ2-3; no clear D gene. The sample taken for sequencing was glioma tissue, nonneoplastic brain tissue, or PBMCs (not recorded which). The CDR3 loop reads CATARTASTDTQYF. The CDR3 DNA is TGTGCCACCGCTCGTACGGCTAGCACAGATACGCAGTATTTT.